The 14 T cell receptor beta chains in this list originate from one sample, sequenced in a study of cytomegalovirus exposure and HLA in healthy donors. The primer mix had 60 Vbeta and 13 Jbeta primers. The method was immunoSEQ multiplex PCR; TCRdb's version includes in-frame clones alone and lacks a portion of them. The table lists about 180,000 clones, roughly 77% of them singletons. Material for sequencing was PBMCs. The receptors stem from a woman aged 45 to 65 in good health and CMV-seropositive.

This clone was found a few times. The chain combines TRBV18 with TRBJ1-1; no clear D gene. V gave up 8 bases and J gave up 0 bases, with 10 bases separating them. The CDR3 is 13 residues long. Germline V CDR1 and CDR2: KGHSH, LQKENI. CDR3 sequence reads: CASAGIMNTEAFF. The CDR3 DNA reads as TGTGCCAGCGCCGGGATTATGAACACTGAAGCTTTCTTT.

The CDR3 here is CASRTRDRDQPQHF. CDR3 nucleotides: TGTGCCAGCAGGACTAGGGACAGGGATCAGCCCCAGCATTTT. V gene TRBV6-1 combines with J gene TRBJ1-5, with 9 bases lining up with TRBD1. This CDR3 comprises 14 residues. After removal of 6 bases from V and 5 bases from J, the junction contained 5 bases not matched to a gene. Germline V gene data show CDR1 as MNHNS and CDR2 as SASEGT.

The chain recombines TRBV28 with TRBJ1-1, with D unclear. The CDR3 extends over 13 amino acids. Germline lookup yields CDR1 MDHEN and CDR2 SYDVKM. V lost 2 bases and J 6 bases, leaving 10 bases between the germline ends. The CDR3 sequence: CASSLGPLPEAFF. CDR3 coding DNA: TGTGCCAGCAGTTTAGGGCCTCTGCCTGAAGCTTTCTTT.

The table lists this clone with a few counts. This chain connects TRBV28 to TRBJ1-2, with TRBD1 identical over 8 bases. Trimming cost V 6 bases and J 6 bases; bases outside gene matches: 12. The CDR3 is 15 residues long. CDR1 and CDR2 from the germline V gene are MDHEN and SYDVKM. CDR3 coding DNA: TGTGCCAGCAGACCCCCGACAGGGGATGCTCATGGCTACACCTTC. Encoded protein: CASRPPTGDAHGYTF.

The J gene is TRBJ1-2, the V gene TRBV6-1; 8 bases map to TRBD1. V dropped 7 bases and J dropped 7; count of bases not matched to a gene: 11. This CDR3 is built from 14 residues. The germline V gene has CDR1 MNHNS and CDR2 SASEGT. The CDR3 sequence: CASTADRAGLGYTF. CDR3 in DNA: TGTGCCAGCACCGCGGACAGGGCAGGCCTTGGCTACACCTTC.

This chain links TRBV27 with TRBJ1-3; 7 positions agree with TRBD1. The germline V gene has CDR1 MNHEY and CDR2 SMNVEV (reference sequence). This CDR3 comprises 17 residues. V lost 7 bases, J lost 4 bases, and 16 bases stayed unmatched. Here the CDR3 reads CASTDLGRTGGGNTIYF. CDR3 coding DNA: TGTGCCAGCACCGACCTGGGCCGGACAGGAGGCGGAAACACCATATATTTT.

The rearrangement joins TRBV30 to TRBJ2-3; the D is unclear. Trimming removed 1 base from V and 4 bases from J, with 6 bases in between. The CDR3 is 12 residues long. CDR1 GTSNPN and CDR2 SVGIG come from the germline V gene (reference sequence). CDR3 sequence reads: CAWSDRADTQYF. The DNA of the CDR3 is TGTGCCTGGAGTGACCGGGCAGATACGCAGTATTTT. The whole variable domain, remainder taken from reference TRBV30 and TRBJ2-3, is SQTIHQWPATLVQPVGSPLSLECTVEGTSNPNLYWYRQAAGRGLQLLFYSVGIGQISSEVPQNLSASRPQDRQFILSSKKLLLSDSGFYLCAWSDRADTQYFGPGTRLTVL.

V is TRBV7-3 and J is TRBJ2-1; TRBD1 matches at 9 bases. The CDR3 runs to 14 residues. Germline assignment: CDR1 SGHTA and CDR2 FQGTGA. Germline trimming cut 5 bases from V and 6 bases from J; bases unmatched to any gene: 5. The CDR3 sequence is CASSTGTGTNEQFF. The CDR3 DNA sequence: TGTGCCAGCAGCACCGGGACAGGGACCAATGAGCAGTTCTTC.

This chain links TRBV7-2 with TRBJ1-5; 7 nucleotides match TRBD1. The CDR3 length is 14 residues. Germline loops: CDR1 SGHTA, CDR2 FQGNSA. The junction had 8 bases not matched to a gene; V was cut back by 5 bases and J by 7 bases. The CDR3 DNA reads TGTGCCAGCAGCCCCGACAGGGCAAAGCAGCCCCAGCATTTT. As protein: CASSPDRAKQPQHF.

This clone was picked up one time. The chain is built from TRBV27 and TRBJ2-7, with a tentative D call TRBD2 (6 bases). V lost 5 bases and J 4 bases, leaving 12 bases between the germline ends. The V gene's germline CDR1 is MNHEY and CDR2 SMNVEV (reference sequence). The CDR3 sequence is 13 residues long. CDR3 protein: CASSPRLDYEQYF. CDR3 DNA sequence: TGTGCCAGCAGTCCGCGACTAGATTACGAGCAGTACTTC.

In DNA form, the CDR3 reads TGTGCCAGCAGTCTCGACAGGGTCTTTGGCTACACCTTC. It codes for CASSLDRVFGYTF. This chain uses TRBV14 with TRBJ1-2; TRBD1 matches 7 bases. Germline V gene sequence: CDR1 SGHDN, CDR2 FVKESK. V lost 6 bases, J lost 7 bases, and 8 bases stayed unmatched. The CDR3 is 13 amino acids.

The gene calls are TRBV5-6 and TRBJ2-7, with TRBD2 matching over 10 bases. The V segment lost 0 bases and the J segment 6 bases; nucleotides outside the gene matches: 6. Germline CDR1 and CDR2: SGHDT and YYEEEE. CDR3 size: 15 residues. The CDR3 region is CASSLVGLAASEQYF. The CDR3 coding sequence is TGTGCCAGCAGCTTGGTAGGACTAGCGGCAAGCGAGCAGTACTTC.

V is TRBV1 and J is TRBJ1-3; the table's TRBD1 call for D was not verified on the DNA. TRBV1 corresponds to a pseudogene. The CDR3 has 19 amino acids. The CDR3: CTSSKEVGDRETSGNTIYF. CDR3 nucleotides: TGCACCAGCAGTAAGGAGGTAGGTGACAGGGAGACCTCTGGAAACACCATATATTTT.

This clone appeared a few times. The rearrangement uses TRBV28 and TRBJ2-6, with D possibly matching TRBD1 (6 bases). There are 18 residues in the CDR3. CDR1 MDHEN and CDR2 SYDVKM come from the germline V gene. The ends were cut back, 6 bases at V and 0 bases at J, with 18 bases in the middle. The CDR3 DNA sequence: TGTGCCAGCAGCTTACCTGGGGGCAGAAACTCTGGGGCCAACGTCCTGACTTTC. Translation gives CASSLPGGRNSGANVLTF.